The 13 T cell receptor beta chains below come from one sample, sequenced in a study of blood T cell repertoires in COVID-19. Clones were sequenced by immunoSEQ multiplex PCR, and TCRdb holds only the in-frame ones, with some missing. Among 130,000 or so clones listed, roughly 80% were seen once. Sequenced material: peripheral blood. The receptors were gathered from a human donor in a cohort sampled during active COVID-19.

The table lists this clone with many counts. The J gene is TRBJ2-7, the V gene TRBV7-8, with 9 bases matching TRBD1. The V gene end was trimmed by 5 bases and the J gene end by 4 bases; junction bases not matched to a gene: 9. Germline CDR1 and CDR2: SGHVS and FQNEAQ. The CDR3 loop spans 15 amino acids. In nucleotides, the CDR3 is TGTGCCAGCAGCCTCGGGACAGGGTTAGGGTACGAGCAGTACTTC. Protein sequence: CASSLGTGLGYEQYF.

The chain joins TRBV27 to TRBJ1-1; 7 positions match TRBD1. Germline loops: CDR1 MNHEY, CDR2 SMNVEV (reference sequence). V shed 2 bases and J 7 bases; nucleotides not matched to a gene: 4. This CDR3 contains 13 residues. The CDR3 nucleotides read TGTGCCAGCAGTTTAGAACAGGGGAATGAAGCTTTCTTT. It yields the protein CASSLEQGNEAFF.

The chain combines TRBV3-1 (or the pseudogene TRBV3-2) with TRBJ2-7; weak D call: TRBD1 (6 bases). V gave up 1 base and J gave up 5 bases, with 12 bases separating them. There are 14 residues in the CDR3. Germline CDR1 LGHDT, CDR2 YNNKEL (reference sequence). As DNA, the CDR3 is TGTGCCAGCAGCCAAGCCTGGGGGCCCCACGAGCAGTACTTC. Translated: CASSQAWGPHEQYF.

This clone was detected a few times. This chain links TRBV5-1 with TRBJ2-7; 10 nucleotides align to TRBD2. The CDR3 contains 15 residues. Germline V gene data show CDR1 as SGHRS and CDR2 as YFSETQ. With V trimmed by 4 bases and J by 5 bases, 9 bases remained unmatched. The CDR3, as DNA: TGCGCCAGCAGCCCCGGGGGGACTAGCGTACACGAGCAGTACTTC. Amino acid sequence: CASSPGGTSVHEQYF. Complete variable domain (other parts from reference TRBV5-1 and TRBJ2-7): KAGVTQTPRYLIKTRGQQVTLSCSPISGHRSVSWYQQTPGQGLQFLFEYFSETQRNKGNFPGRFSGRQFSNSRSEMNVSTLELGDSALYLCASSPGGTSVHEQYFGPGTRLTVT.

This chain uses TRBV20-1 with TRBJ2-5; 10 bases are shared with TRBD1. Germline V CDR1 and CDR2: DFQATT, SNEGSKA (reference sequence). CDR3 length: 15 residues. The V gene end was trimmed by 3 bases and the J gene end by 3 bases; junction bases not matched to a gene: 7. CDR3 protein: CSASTVGTGEETQYF. Written as DNA, the CDR3 is TGCAGTGCTAGTACGGTAGGGACAGGGGAAGAGACCCAGTACTTC.

J is TRBJ2-7 and V is TRBV28; 8 nucleotides line up with TRBD2. Germline CDR1 MDHEN, CDR2 SYDVKM. With 4 bases clipped from V and 7 bases from J, the junction kept 6 bases outside the gene matches. The CDR3 sequence is 13 residues long. CDR3 sequence: CASSSPIAGEQYF. DNA for the CDR3: TGTGCCAGCAGTTCCCCGATAGCGGGGGAGCAGTACTTC.

The chain uses TRBV23-1 and TRBJ1-1; D unresolved. TRBV23-1 is filed as an ORF, its function uncertain. Trimming removed 0 bases from V and 0 bases from J, with 8 bases in between. The CDR3 runs to 15 residues. CDR3 DNA sequence: TGCGCCAGCAGTCAATCGACACCCATGAACACTGAAGCTTTCTTT. Translating it yields CASSQSTPMNTEAFF.

This clone was observed a handful of times. V is TRBV2 and J is TRBJ2-7; TRBD2 aligns across 8 bases. The J segment lost 6 bases and the V segment lost 8 bases, leaving 12 bases of the junction unmatched. CDR1 SNHLY and CDR2 FYNNEI come from the germline V gene. This CDR3 is built from 14 residues. The CDR3 coding sequence is TGTGCCAGCGGAGCGAGAGCGGGGGCCTCCGAGCAGTACTTC. The encoded protein is CASGARAGASEQYF.

The V call is TRBV27, the J call TRBJ1-5; 9 positions match TRBD1. The germline gives CDR1 MNHEY, CDR2 SMNVEV (reference sequence). CDR3 length equals 15 residues. J lost 2 bases, V lost 6 bases, and 5 bases had no gene match. DNA of the CDR3: TGTGCCAGCAGCCGGGACAGGGATGGCAATCAGCCCCAGCATTTT. As protein: CASSRDRDGNQPQHF.

The chain combines TRBV3-1 (or the pseudogene TRBV3-2) with TRBJ1-2, with D possibly TRBD1 on 5 matching bases. Germline CDR1 reads LGHDT; CDR2 reads YNNKEL (reference sequence). The CDR3 has 13 residues. The V end was cut by 0 bases, the J end by 6 bases, with 8 bases between. As DNA, the CDR3 is TGTGCCAGCAGCCAAGAGGGACTAGATGGCTACACCTTC. Translating gives CASSQEGLDGYTF.

The rearrangement joins TRBV4-1 to TRBJ2-7, with 11 bases lining up with TRBD1. After removal of 0 bases from V and 3 bases from J, the junction contained 10 bases not matched to a gene. The germline gives CDR1 MGHRA, CDR2 YSYEKL. CDR3 length: 18 amino acids. The CDR3 DNA reads TGCGCCAGCAGCCAAGATTGGGTACCGGGACAGGGGGTCTACGAGCAGTACTTC. Protein: CASSQDWVPGQGVYEQYF.

This clone showed up just a few times. The chain recombines TRBV5-8 with TRBJ1-1; a weak D match, TRBD1 (5 bases). The germline CDR1 and CDR2 sequences are SGHTS and YDEGEE. The CDR3 is 13 amino acids. Trimming took off 5 bases at V and 5 bases at J, with 13 bases between the two ends. The CDR3 protein is CASRPPGRTEAFF. The CDR3 DNA reads as TGTGCCAGCAGGCCCCCAGGGAGGACTGAAGCTTTCTTT.

The chain is built from TRBV6-5 and TRBJ2-7; TRBD1 agrees at 9 bases. The CDR3 has 13 residues. The germline V gene encodes CDR1 MNHEY and CDR2 SVGAGI. V gave up 6 bases and J gave up 5 bases; unmatched junction bases: 5. The chain's CDR3 is CASSSRTGDEQYF. Written as DNA, the CDR3 is TGTGCCAGCAGCTCGAGGACAGGGGACGAGCAGTACTTC.